These 28 T cell receptor beta chains came from one sample sequenced in a study of early T cells in non-severe SARS-CoV-2 infection. TCRdb independently ran MiXCR on the 5' RACE reads; one entry per CDR3 protein. This sample has tens of thousands of distinct CDR3 sequences, with over 8% found just once. This specimen consisted of whole blood, obtained at baseline. The receptors were gathered from an adult who was a healthcare worker with PCR-confirmed SARS-CoV-2 infection or an uninfected control (not recorded which).

The table lists this clonotype with a few counts. V usage is TRBV29-1 and J usage is TRBJ1-5; D remains unclear. CDR1 SQVTM and CDR2 ANQGSEA come from the germline V gene. Trimming removed 5 bases at V and 2 bases at J, with 7 bases between. There are 12 residues in the CDR3. The CDR3 coding sequence is TGCAGCGTTCAGGATGGCAATCAGCCCCAGCATTTT. It specifies CSVQDGNQPQHF.

The chain carries TRBV15 and TRBJ2-1; no reliable D call. The CDR3 spans 13 residues. Germline assignment: CDR1 LNHNV and CDR2 YYDKDF (reference sequence). Trimming removed 5 bases at V and 7 bases at J, with 12 bases between. The CDR3 loop is CATSGPLGNEQFF. CDR3 nucleotides: TGTGCCACCAGCGGCCCTCTGGGGAATGAGCAGTTCTTC.

This clonotype was detected a few times. The chain combines TRBV28 with TRBJ2-1, with unresolved D. Germline V gives CDR1 MDHEN, CDR2 SYDVKM. The ends were cut back, 10 bases at V and 6 bases at J, with 13 bases in the middle. CDR3 length: 12 amino acids. This chain's CDR3 is CATQGWRNEQFF. The CDR3 nucleotides are TGTGCCACCCAAGGGTGGCGCAATGAGCAGTTCTTC.

This chain joins TRBV28 and TRBJ1-2; 7 positions match TRBD1. The germline CDR1 and CDR2 sequences are MDHEN and SYDVKM. This CDR3 contains 15 residues. The V gene end was trimmed by 4 bases and the J gene end by 1 base; junction bases not matched to a gene: 6. The CDR3 DNA follows: TGTGCCAGCAGTTCCGGGACAGCGATTAACTATGGCTACACCTTC. It translates to CASSSGTAINYGYTF.

This CDR3 is CSAPSGRRINEQFF. CDR3 sequence (DNA): TGCAGTGCTCCTAGCGGGAGACGGATCAATGAGCAGTTCTTC. The genes are TRBV20-1 and TRBJ2-1; TRBD2 aligns across 10 bases. CDR1 DFQATT and CDR2 SNEGSKA come from the germline V gene (reference sequence). This CDR3 comprises 14 residues. Trimming took 5 bases from V and 6 from J; bases not matched to a gene: 7.

The chain carries TRBV7-2 and TRBJ2-7; the D is unclear. Germline CDR1 and CDR2: SGHTA and FQGNSA. V dropped 3 bases and J dropped 2 bases, with 11 bases sitting between them. The CDR3 extends over 14 amino acids. The CDR3 coding sequence is TGTGCCAGCAGCTTCAAGGTTCCCACCTACGAGCAGTACTTC. Protein sequence: CASSFKVPTYEQYF.

This clonotype was counted only a few times. The CDR3 DNA follows: TGTGCCAGCACCAAGGGGGTGGGAGGCACAGATACGCAGTATTTT. Translating it yields CASTKGVGGTDTQYF. The V call is TRBV6-2 or TRBV6-3, the J call TRBJ2-3, with D perhaps matching TRBD1 (6 bases). Germline V gene sequence: CDR1 MNHEY, CDR2 SVGEGT. Between the trimmed V and J ends, which lost 7 bases and 1 base, there was a span of 15 bases. This CDR3 comprises 15 residues.

The chain is built from TRBV10-1 and TRBJ1-1; no clear D. V was shortened by 0 bases and J by 1 base, with 3 bases between the two germline ends. The CDR3 loop spans 13 amino acids. Germline CDR1 WNHNN, CDR2 SYGVQD (reference sequence). The CDR3 here is CASSESWNTEAFF. The DNA of the CDR3 is TGCGCCAGCAGTGAGTCCTGGAACACTGAAGCTTTCTTT.

V gene TRBV7-8 combines with J gene TRBJ2-7; TRBD1 agrees at 7 bases. This CDR3 spans 15 amino acids. With 3 bases clipped from V and 1 base from J, the junction kept 6 bases outside the gene matches. CDR1 and CDR2 (germline): SGHVS, FQNEAQ. The CDR3 region is CASSLLTGMSYEQYF. In nucleotides, the CDR3 is TGTGCCAGCAGCTTGCTGACAGGGATGTCCTACGAGCAGTACTTC.

The table lists this clonotype with many counts. The chain employs TRBV11-3 and TRBJ1-1; the match to TRBD1 covers 7 bases. The CDR3 sequence is 14 residues long. Germline CDR1 reads SGHNT; CDR2 reads YENEEA. V lost 3 bases and J lost 3; bases outside the gene matches: 4. The CDR3 DNA sequence: TGTGCCAGCAGCTTGACAGGGAGCTACACTGAAGCTTTCTTT. It translates to CASSLTGSYTEAFF.

Within the sample, this clonotype is medium-sized. The chain combines TRBV7-6 with TRBJ1-6; perhaps TRBD1 as D (5 bases). The germline V gene encodes CDR1 SGHVS and CDR2 FNYEAQ. V was clipped by 4 bases and J by 9 bases, with 22 bases between them. The CDR3 sequence is 17 residues long. CDR3 in amino acids: CASSSGPTEGFGSPLHF. CDR3 DNA sequence: TGTGCCAGCAGCTCAGGCCCGACAGAGGGGTTTGGTTCACCCCTCCACTTT.

This clonotype was seen ten or more times. The chain joins TRBV6-1 to TRBJ1-2; maybe TRBD1 (6 bases). CDR1 is MNHNS and CDR2 is SASEGT in the germline V gene. The CDR3 consists of 14 residues. V lost 10 bases and J 3 bases, leaving 18 bases between the germline ends. The CDR3 DNA reads as TGTGCCACCACTACGGGAGGACAGCACTATGGCTACACCTTC. Protein product: CATTTGGQHYGYTF.

The sample holds many counts of this clonotype. The chain combines TRBV6-2 or TRBV6-3 with TRBJ2-7, with D tentatively TRBD2 (5 bases). Germline CDR1 and CDR2: MNHEY and SVGEGT. V was pared by 5 bases and J by 3 bases, with 17 bases between. The length of the CDR3 is 15 residues. Here the CDR3 reads CASSDHAGRHYEQYF. The DNA for the CDR3 is TGTGCCAGCAGTGACCATGCGGGCAGGCACTACGAGCAGTACTTC.

V and J are TRBV7-3 and TRBJ1-1; no firm D call. V gave up 3 bases and J gave up 1 base, with 12 bases separating them. CDR1 SGHTA and CDR2 FQGTGA come from the germline V gene. This CDR3 comprises 15 residues. The CDR3 DNA follows: TGTGCCAGCAGCTTGGAGGGAATGGGGAACACTGAAGCTTTCTTT. The encoded protein is CASSLEGMGNTEAFF.

This clonotype has a handful of counts. This sequence joins TRBV12-3 or TRBV12-4 and TRBJ1-1; 7 bases map to TRBD1. After removal of 8 bases from V and 4 bases from J, the junction contained 10 bases not matched to a gene. CDR3 length: 14 residues. The CDR3 protein is CASASDRATTEAFF. The CDR3 DNA is TGTGCCAGCGCCTCAGACAGGGCGACCACTGAAGCTTTCTTT.

The CDR3 DNA sequence: TGTGCCAGCAGCTTAGCCCCCCAGGGAGGGTTTGGAGAGACCCAGTACTTC. As protein: CASSLAPQGGFGETQYF. V and J are TRBV7-7 and TRBJ2-5; 7 bases align to TRBD2. Trimming removed 0 bases from V and 4 bases from J; junction bases left unmatched: 11. This CDR3 region has 17 residues. Germline CDR1 is SSHAT and CDR2 is FNYEAQ (reference sequence).

This clonotype was seen only a few times. The chain is built from TRBV6-2 or TRBV6-3 and TRBJ2-3; 9 positions match TRBD2. Germline V gene data show CDR1 as MNHEY and CDR2 as SVGEGT. J gave up 1 base and V 11 bases, and 22 bases lay outside the gene matches. CDR3 length: 19 residues. The CDR3, as DNA: TGTGCCCGCAAACAAAGCCGGCTAGCGGGGAGTTGTGGCACAGATACGCAGTATTTT. This gives the protein CARKQSRLAGSCGTDTQYF.

V usage is TRBV10-2 and J usage is TRBJ2-4; D might be TRBD1 or TRBD2, each matching 5 bases. Deletions cut 10 bases from V and 4 bases from J, with 11 bases between. CDR1 and CDR2 from the germline V gene are WSHSY and SAAADI. This CDR3 comprises 12 residues. The chain's CDR3 is CATGDGKNIQYF. CDR3 bases: TGCGCCACCGGGGACGGAAAAAACATTCAGTACTTC.

The V and J genes are TRBV18 and TRBJ1-2; 12 positions match TRBD1. The CDR3 spans 15 residues. The V and J ends lost 3 bases and 7 bases, in that order; junction bases with no gene match: 6. Germline V CDR1 and CDR2: KGHSH, LQKENI. In DNA form, the CDR3 reads TGTGCCAGCTCACCCGGGACAGGGGGCGAAGGTGGCTACACCTTC. Amino acids: CASSPGTGGEGGYTF.

DNA for the CDR3: TGTGCCTGGAGCAGCAGCTACGAGCAGTACTTC. Residues: CAWSSSYEQYF. This chain links TRBV30 with TRBJ2-7; D is unclear. V dropped 3 bases and J dropped 3 bases, with 6 bases sitting between them. Germline V gene data show CDR1 as GTSNPN and CDR2 as SVGIG (reference sequence). This CDR3 has 11 amino acids.

There are a few counts of this clonotype. The V call is TRBV18, the J call TRBJ2-2, with D possibly being TRBD2 (5 bases). The CDR3 totals 17 residues. Trimming cost V 3 bases and J 0 bases, with 14 bases left between them. The V gene's germline CDR1 is KGHSH and CDR2 LQKENI. The CDR3 coding sequence is TGTGCCAGCTCACCGGATGCTCGGGGAACGAACACCGGGGAGCTGTTTTTT. Its translation is CASSPDARGTNTGELFF.

There are a few counts of this clonotype. Written as DNA, the CDR3 is TGTGCCAGTAGTTTACAGCATAGCTCCTACAATGAGCAGTTCTTC. Amino acids: CASSLQHSSYNEQFF. The chain joins TRBV19 to TRBJ2-1; no firm D call. The germline V and J ends were trimmed by 5 bases and 0 bases, with 11 bases remaining between them. The CDR3 covers 15 residues. CDR1 is LNHDA and CDR2 is SQIVND in the germline V gene (reference sequence).

This clonotype was detected ten times or more. V is TRBV28 and J is TRBJ2-6; D is unresolved. The CDR3 has 15 residues. V was pared by 5 bases and J by 1 base, with 9 bases between. The V gene's germline CDR1 is MDHEN and CDR2 SYDVKM. For the CDR3, the DNA is TGTGCCAGCAGTCCCTTGGGATCTGGGGCCAACGTCCTGACTTTC. Translating it yields CASSPLGSGANVLTF.

This clonotype was observed a few times. The chain links TRBV28 to TRBJ2-7; the match to TRBD2 covers 11 bases. The J segment lost 3 bases and the V segment lost 7 bases, leaving 5 bases of the junction unmatched. The CDR3 is 14 amino acids. Per germline, CDR1 MDHEN and CDR2 SYDVKM. The CDR3 protein is CASKTGTSGYEQYF. CDR3 coding DNA: TGTGCCAGCAAAACCGGGACTAGCGGCTACGAGCAGTACTTC.

This clonotype came up a few times. The rearrangement uses TRBV2 and TRBJ1-4, with D uncertain. Germline values: CDR1 SNHLY, CDR2 FYNNEI. Deletions cut 3 bases from V and 4 bases from J, with 15 bases between. This CDR3 comprises 16 residues. This chain's CDR3 is CASSEAESGLNEKLFF. Here the CDR3 DNA reads TGTGCCAGCAGTGAGGCTGAGAGTGGCCTTAATGAAAAACTGTTTTTT. Together with reference TRBV2 and TRBJ1-4, the CDR3 gives the full variable domain: EPEVTQTPSHQVTQMGQEVILRCVPISNHLYFYWYRQILGQKVEFLVSFYNNEISEKSEIFDDQFSVERPDGSNFTLKIRSTKLEDSAMYFCASSEAESGLNEKLFFGSGTQLSVL.

This clonotype has ten or more counts. This chain uses TRBV12-3 or TRBV12-4 with TRBJ1-1; no firm D call. The V gene lost 2 bases and the J gene lost 0 bases, with 1 base spanning the gap. The CDR3 is 12 residues long. The CDR3 is CASSLMNTEAFF. CDR3 sequence (DNA): TGTGCCAGCAGTTTAATGAACACTGAAGCTTTCTTT.

This clonotype has just a few counts. The rearrangement uses TRBV9 and TRBJ2-2; a possible D gene is TRBD2 (6 bases). The V end lost 0 bases, the J end lost 4 bases, and 13 bases lay between the germline ends. Germline CDR1 reads SGDLS; CDR2 reads YYNGEE. The CDR3 is 16 amino acids. The CDR3 DNA is TGTGCCAGCAGCGTAGGGGGAGGCTTGGGCACCGGGGAGCTGTTTTTT. Protein sequence: CASSVGGGLGTGELFF.

V gene TRBV18 combines with J gene TRBJ1-2; tentatively, D is TRBD1 (5 bases). V lost 3 bases and J lost 7, with 12 bases in between. Germline CDR1 is KGHSH and CDR2 is LQKENI. This CDR3 has 13 amino acids. CDR3 bases: TGTGCCAGCTCACCGGAGGGGATCGGTGGCTACACCTTC. Its translation: CASSPEGIGGYTF.